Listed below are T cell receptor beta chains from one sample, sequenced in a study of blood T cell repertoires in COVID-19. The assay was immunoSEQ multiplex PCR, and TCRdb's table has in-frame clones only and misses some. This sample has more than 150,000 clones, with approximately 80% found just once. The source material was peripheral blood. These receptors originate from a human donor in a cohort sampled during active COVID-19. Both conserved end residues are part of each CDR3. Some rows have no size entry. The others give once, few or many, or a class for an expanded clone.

CDR3aa: CASSRASGGAQETQYF
j_gene: TRBJ2-5
abundance: once
v_gene: TRBV10-1

CDR3aa: CASSPEGTEARANVLTF
j_gene: TRBJ2-6
abundance: once
v_gene: TRBV5-4

CDR3aa: CASSTRGGQYYNEQFF
j_gene: TRBJ2-1
abundance: -
v_gene: TRBV7-9

CDR3aa: CASSIASGGAGEQFF
j_gene: TRBJ2-1
abundance: once
v_gene: TRBV19

CDR3aa: CASSDPPYTEAFF
j_gene: TRBJ1-1
abundance: once
v_gene: TRBV6-1

CDR3aa: CASTSNRGTGELFF
j_gene: TRBJ2-2
abundance: -
v_gene: TRBV2

CDR3aa: CSVVGQDFSNYGYTF
j_gene: TRBJ1-2
abundance: -
v_gene: TRBV29-1

CDR3aa: CASSEFSLTDTQYF
j_gene: TRBJ2-3
abundance: -
v_gene: TRBV25-1

CDR3aa: CASSFWGLGATNEKLFF
j_gene: TRBJ1-4
abundance: -
v_gene: TRBV7-9

CDR3aa: CASSWSGEEQYF
j_gene: TRBJ2-7
abundance: -
v_gene: TRBV5-5

CDR3aa: CAISEPNRASSGNTIYF
j_gene: TRBJ1-3
abundance: -
v_gene: TRBV10-3

CDR3aa: CASSLGVLTGISTNEKLFF
j_gene: TRBJ1-4
abundance: -
v_gene: TRBV7-9

CDR3aa: CASSYKGFGNSPLHF
j_gene: TRBJ1-6
abundance: -
v_gene: TRBV6-5

CDR3aa: CASSMGRLGGSYEQYF
j_gene: TRBJ2-7
abundance: -
v_gene: TRBV19

CDR3aa: CASSQAGQGFGNTIYF
j_gene: TRBJ1-3
abundance: -
v_gene: TRBV3-1/TRBV3-2

CDR3aa: CASSASRVKAQPQHF
j_gene: TRBJ1-5
abundance: -
v_gene: TRBV2

CDR3aa: CASSLGPGGPGELFF
j_gene: TRBJ2-2
abundance: -
v_gene: TRBV5-4

CDR3aa: CASSQERQRGTDTQYF
j_gene: TRBJ2-3
abundance: -
v_gene: TRBV4-1

CDR3aa: CASSELYEDQPQHF
j_gene: TRBJ1-5
abundance: few
v_gene: TRBV18

CDR3aa: CASTKDRSSDTQYF
j_gene: TRBJ2-3
abundance: once
v_gene: TRBV2

CDR3aa: CASSPPDSNTDTQYF
j_gene: TRBJ2-3
abundance: once
v_gene: TRBV5-1

CDR3aa: CASSLAGVYEQYF
j_gene: TRBJ2-7
abundance: -
v_gene: TRBV5-1

CDR3aa: CASSYPGQGIGSGYTF
j_gene: TRBJ1-2
abundance: -
v_gene: TRBV6-6

CDR3aa: CASSQLLAGGQKDTQYF
j_gene: TRBJ2-3
abundance: -
v_gene: TRBV4-1

CDR3aa: CASSLVSWSYNEQFF
j_gene: TRBJ2-1
abundance: -
v_gene: TRBV5-1

CDR3aa: CASSLDYLSYNEQFF
j_gene: TRBJ2-1
abundance: -
v_gene: TRBV5-4

CDR3aa: CASSLSGVNTGELFF
j_gene: TRBJ2-2
abundance: -
v_gene: TRBV5-1

CDR3aa: CSARGRRGQFF
j_gene: TRBJ2-1
abundance: few
v_gene: TRBV20-1

CDR3aa: CASSYLTGDAFF
j_gene: TRBJ1-1
abundance: -
v_gene: TRBV7-9

CDR3aa: CASSIPGQPNQPQHF
j_gene: TRBJ1-5
abundance: -
v_gene: TRBV19

CDR3aa: CASSSPSYRGRGTEAFF
j_gene: TRBJ1-1
abundance: -
v_gene: TRBV7-2

CDR3aa: CASSQGRNQPQHF
j_gene: TRBJ1-5
abundance: few
v_gene: TRBV4-2

CDR3aa: CSVGTSQETQYF
j_gene: TRBJ2-5
abundance: -
v_gene: TRBV29-1

CDR3aa: CATSKQEDRGPREQYF
j_gene: TRBJ2-7
abundance: -
v_gene: TRBV15

CDR3aa: CASSYSTLTGGAVNEQFF
j_gene: TRBJ2-1
abundance: -
v_gene: TRBV6-2/TRBV6-3

CDR3aa: CAISESWGQKQFF
j_gene: TRBJ2-1
abundance: -
v_gene: TRBV10-3

CDR3aa: CSVHTTSSYEQYF
j_gene: TRBJ2-7
abundance: -
v_gene: TRBV29-1

CDR3aa: CASSYHPPTVTGELFF
j_gene: TRBJ2-2
abundance: -
v_gene: TRBV6-5

CDR3aa: CASSLSWDRGTYEQYF
j_gene: TRBJ2-7
abundance: -
v_gene: TRBV5-6

CDR3aa: CAWSAGTSGTDTQYF
j_gene: TRBJ2-3
abundance: -
v_gene: TRBV30

CDR3aa: CASNREGGRGYF
j_gene: TRBJ2-7
abundance: -
v_gene: TRBV11-2

CDR3aa: CASSLSGNGGEQYF
j_gene: TRBJ2-7
abundance: -
v_gene: TRBV5-1

CDR3aa: CASSESGYGYTF
j_gene: TRBJ1-2
abundance: once
v_gene: TRBV25-1

CDR3aa: CASNPERVSYEQYF
j_gene: TRBJ2-7
abundance: -
v_gene: TRBV10-2

CDR3aa: CASSPGLPATDTQYF
j_gene: TRBJ2-3
abundance: -
v_gene: TRBV5-1

CDR3aa: CASSSPPDRELTDTQYF
j_gene: TRBJ2-3
abundance: -
v_gene: TRBV27

CDR3aa: CASSIRQGAFF
j_gene: TRBJ1-1
abundance: -
v_gene: TRBV7-2

CDR3aa: CAIRQTGVDTEAFF
j_gene: TRBJ1-1
abundance: -
v_gene: TRBV10-3

CDR3aa: CASSFHLQETQYF
j_gene: TRBJ2-5
abundance: -
v_gene: TRBV7-3

CDR3aa: CASSEWLAGYRNEQFF
j_gene: TRBJ2-1
abundance: -
v_gene: TRBV6-1

CDR3aa: CASSSPGTGYEQYF
j_gene: TRBJ2-7
abundance: -
v_gene: TRBV5-6

CDR3aa: CASSLGTGAYEQYF
j_gene: TRBJ2-7
abundance: -
v_gene: TRBV11-2

CDR3aa: CASRRQARTDTQYF
j_gene: TRBJ2-3
abundance: -
v_gene: TRBV2